One and the same sample provided the 15 T cell receptor beta chains below, sequenced in a study of blood T cell repertoires in COVID-19. The assay was immunoSEQ multiplex PCR, and TCRdb's table has in-frame clones only and misses some. The table has approximately 14,000 clones, over 70% seen once; the top ten hold under 30%. The sequencing input was peripheral blood. These receptor sequences come from a human donor in a cohort sampled during active COVID-19.

This clone was seen more than once but under ten times. The V call is TRBV7-9, the J call TRBJ2-1, with TRBD2 matching 12 bases. V gave up 3 bases and J gave up 0 bases; unmatched junction bases: 3. Germline loops: CDR1 SEHNR, CDR2 FQNEAQ (reference sequence). The CDR3 spans 17 residues. The CDR3 here is CASSFGLAGSSYNEQFF. The CDR3, as DNA: TGTGCCAGCAGCTTTGGACTAGCGGGGTCCTCCTACAATGAGCAGTTCTTC.

The V gene is TRBV28, the J gene TRBJ2-5, with D possibly TRBD2 on 6 matching bases. V was cut by 6 bases and J by 4 bases, with 9 bases left in between. Germline V gene sequence: CDR1 MDHEN, CDR2 SYDVKM. CDR3 length equals 12 residues. The CDR3 reads CASRGTLETQYF. CDR3 coding DNA: TGTGCCAGCAGGGGGACTTTAGAGACCCAGTACTTC.

The rearrangement links TRBV19 to TRBJ2-7; 9 nucleotides align to TRBD1. With 5 bases clipped from V and 6 bases from J, the junction kept 8 bases outside the gene matches. This CDR3 region has 14 residues. Germline CDR1 reads LNHDA; CDR2 reads SQIVND (reference sequence). CDR3 DNA: TGTGCCAGTAGTTCCTCCGGGACAGGGCTCGAGCAGTACTTC. Translation gives CASSSSGTGLEQYF.

The J gene is TRBJ1-2, the V gene TRBV18, with unresolved D. In germline, CDR1 is KGHSH, CDR2 LQKENI. Trimming pared 8 bases from V and 6 bases from J, leaving 16 bases between. This CDR3 region has 13 residues. In DNA form, the CDR3 reads TGTGCCAGCCGAGACCAAAACCAGGATGGCTACACCTTC. It translates to CASRDQNQDGYTF.

The chain employs TRBV11-2 and TRBJ2-3; D perhaps matches TRBD2 (5 bases). CDR1 SGHAT and CDR2 FQNNGV come from the germline V gene. Trimming stripped 4 bases from V and 7 bases from J, with 21 bases between. The CDR3 is 16 amino acids. CDR3 DNA: TGTGCCAGCAGCTGGGGTACACACGGCGGGTACTATACGCAGTATTTT. It is translated as CASSWGTHGGYYTQYF.

This CDR3 reads CASSEHRGMTEAFF. The DNA for the CDR3 is TGTGCCAGCAGTGAGCACAGGGGAATGACTGAAGCTTTCTTT. The V and J genes are TRBV2 and TRBJ1-1; 7 nucleotides match TRBD1. After removal of 3 bases from V and 5 bases from J, the junction contained 6 bases not matched to a gene. Germline CDR1 SNHLY, CDR2 FYNNEI. The CDR3 spans 14 residues.

The rearrangement uses TRBV6-5 and TRBJ2-1; perhaps TRBD2 as D (6 bases). Trimming took 4 bases from V and 6 from J, leaving 10 bases between them. This CDR3 is 13 amino acids long. Germline V gives CDR1 MNHEY, CDR2 SVGAGI. This CDR3 reads CASSFPGANEQFF. CDR3 sequence (DNA): TGTGCCAGCAGTTTCCCGGGAGCCAATGAGCAGTTCTTC.

J is TRBJ2-3 and V is TRBV7-9, with a weak D call TRBD1 (6 bases). The germline V and J ends were trimmed by 5 bases and 5 bases, with 11 bases remaining between them. This CDR3 contains 13 residues. Germline V gives CDR1 SEHNR, CDR2 FQNEAQ (reference sequence). CDR3 sequence reads: CASSPEDRDTQYF. The CDR3 nucleotides are TGTGCCAGCAGCCCAGAGGACAGAGATACGCAGTATTTT.

This clone qualifies as large (0.1 to 1%). DNA of the CDR3: TGTGCCAGCACCAATATGCGGGATGGTGGCAATGAGCAGTTCTTC. The encoded protein is CASTNMRDGGNEQFF. The genes are TRBV7-9 and TRBJ2-1; tentatively, D is TRBD2 (6 bases). The CDR3 is 15 amino acids. Germline-derived CDR1 and CDR2 are SEHNR and FQNEAQ (reference sequence). V was clipped by 7 bases and J by 6 bases, with 19 bases between them.

V usage is TRBV5-1 and J usage is TRBJ1-5, with D perhaps matching TRBD1 (6 bases). The CDR3 length is 15 residues. Germline CDR1 SGHRS, CDR2 YFSETQ. V was trimmed by 4 bases and J by 6 bases, leaving 17 bases between them. CDR3 coding DNA: TGCGCCAGCAGCCGGGACACCGATATTGGTCAGCCCCAGCATTTT. This translates into CASSRDTDIGQPQHF.

The CDR3 coding sequence is TGTGCCAGCAGTTACTCGGTGGGGGAGGGCGGGGAGCTGTTTTTT. This gives the protein CASSYSVGEGGELFF. This rearrangement joins TRBV6-5 to TRBJ2-2; the match to TRBD2 covers 7 bases. The CDR3 is made up of 15 amino acids. Unmatched junction bases numbered 5, after V lost 0 bases and J lost 7 bases. Germline V CDR1 and CDR2: MNHEY, SVGAGI.

The gene calls are TRBV5-1 and TRBJ2-1; tentative D call: TRBD1 (5 bases). Trimming took off 0 bases at V and 6 bases at J, with 13 bases between the two ends. The CDR3 covers 15 residues. Per the germline V gene, CDR1 is SGHRS and CDR2 is YFSETQ. The CDR3 loop is CASSLGDSQGNEQFF. CDR3 sequence (DNA): TGCGCCAGCAGCTTGGGAGACTCCCAGGGCAATGAGCAGTTCTTC. The full variable domain, rest sourced from reference TRBV5-1 and TRBJ2-1, is KAGVTQTPRYLIKTRGQQVTLSCSPISGHRSVSWYQQTPGQGLQFLFEYFSETQRNKGNFPGRFSGRQFSNSRSEMNVSTLELGDSALYLCASSLGDSQGNEQFFGPGTRLTVL.

The chain uses TRBV7-9 and TRBJ2-2; TRBD1 aligns across 11 bases. Germline lookup yields CDR1 SEHNR and CDR2 FQNEAQ (reference sequence). This CDR3 region has 16 residues. The junction had 6 bases not matched to a gene; V was cut back by 6 bases and J by 3 bases. The CDR3 nucleotides read TGTGCCAGCAGGTATGGGACAGGGGGATACACCGGGGAGCTGTTTTTT. This gives the protein CASRYGTGGYTGELFF. Full variable domain (remainder filled in from reference TRBV7-9 and TRBJ2-2): DTGVSQNPRHKITKRGQNVTFRCDPISEHNRLYWYRQTLGQGPEFLTYFQNEAQLEKSRLLSDRFSAERPKGSFSTLEIQRTEQGDSAMYLCASRYGTGGYTGELFFGEGSRLTVL.

Only one count was recorded for this clone. The chain links TRBV18 to TRBJ2-2, with D uncertain. V lost 6 bases and J lost 6, with 8 bases in between. The V gene's germline CDR1 is KGHSH and CDR2 LQKENI. The CDR3 sequence is 12 residues long. This CDR3 reads CASSQFPGELFF. CDR3 nucleotides: TGTGCCAGCTCTCAATTTCCCGGGGAGCTGTTTTTT. The complete variable domain, with remaining parts taken from reference TRBV18 and TRBJ2-2, reads NAGVMQNPRHLVRRRGQEARLRCSPMKGHSHVYWYRQLPEEGLKFMVYLQKENIIDESGMPKERFSAEFPKEGPSILRIQQVVRGDSAAYFCASSQFPGELFFGEGSRLTVL.

This clone was picked up a small number of times. The V call is TRBV7-8, the J call TRBJ1-3; D gene uncertain. Trimming took off 5 bases at V and 4 bases at J, with 12 bases between the two ends. This CDR3 region has 14 residues. CDR1 and CDR2 (germline): SGHVS, FQNEAQ. The CDR3 sequence: CASSPRRPGNTIYF. CDR3 bases: TGTGCCAGCAGCCCTAGAAGGCCAGGAAACACCATATATTTT.